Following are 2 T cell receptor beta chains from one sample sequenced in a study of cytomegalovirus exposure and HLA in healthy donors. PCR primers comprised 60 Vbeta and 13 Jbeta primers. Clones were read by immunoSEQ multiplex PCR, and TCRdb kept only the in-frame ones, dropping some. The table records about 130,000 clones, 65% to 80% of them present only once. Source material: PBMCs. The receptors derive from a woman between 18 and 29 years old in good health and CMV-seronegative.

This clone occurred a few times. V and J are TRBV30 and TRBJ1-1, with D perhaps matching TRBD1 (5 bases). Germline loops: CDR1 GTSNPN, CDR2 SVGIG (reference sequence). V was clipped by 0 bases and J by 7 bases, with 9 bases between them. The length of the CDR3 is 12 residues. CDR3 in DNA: TGTGCCTGGAGTGTTGGGGGGAATGAAGCTTTCTTT. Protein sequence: CAWSVGGNEAFF.

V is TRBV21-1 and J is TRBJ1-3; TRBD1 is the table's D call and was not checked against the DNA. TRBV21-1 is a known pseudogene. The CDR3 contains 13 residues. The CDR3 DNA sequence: TGTGCCAGCTCCCCAGTCCCTGGAAACACCATATATTTT. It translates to CASSPVPGNTIYF.